The 17 T cell receptor beta chains below were found in one sample sequenced in a study of CD8 T cells in Susac syndrome. RNA was extracted with the RNeasy kit, and a quantity of roughly 0.5 to 1 ug was reverse transcribed using random hexamers. TCRdb passed the immunoSEQ multiplex PCR reads through MiXCR, listing each CDR3 protein once. The data hold 150,000 to 200,000 distinct CDR3 sequences, with around 93% observed a single time. The sample taken for sequencing was CD8+ T cells from PBMCs. These receptors came from a human donor with Susac syndrome.

The chain has TRBV6-2 or TRBV6-3 and TRBJ2-7; 10 bases map to TRBD2. Trimming removed 2 bases from V and 3 bases from J; junction bases left unmatched: 19. The CDR3 runs to 20 residues. From germline, CDR1 is MNHEY and CDR2 SVGEGT. The CDR3 sequence is CASSYLTWASGSRTRYEQYF. Here the CDR3 DNA reads TGTGCCAGCAGTTACCTAACCTGGGCTAGCGGGAGTCGGACCCGCTACGAGCAGTACTTC.

This chain connects TRBV2 to TRBJ1-1; D is unclear. V lost 8 bases and J lost 11, with 15 bases in between. This CDR3 spans 11 amino acids. Per germline, CDR1 SNHLY and CDR2 FYNNEI. DNA for the CDR3: TGTGCCAGCCATCTCGGTGGTAACGCTTTCTTT. It is translated as CASHLGGNAFF.

The chain couples TRBV9 to TRBJ2-3, with a possible D match to TRBD1 (6 bases). Trimming took off 4 bases at V and 0 bases at J, with 12 bases between the two ends. Germline CDR1 is SGDLS and CDR2 is YYNGEE. CDR3 size: 15 residues. As DNA, the CDR3 is TGTGCCAGCAGCTTCACCGGGACAAGCACAGATACGCAGTATTTT. Amino acids: CASSFTGTSTDTQYF. The full variable domain, completed using reference TRBV9 and TRBJ2-3, is DSGVTQTPKHLITATGQRVTLRCSPRSGDLSVYWYQQSLDQGLQFLIQYYNGEERAKGNILERFSAQQFPDLHSELNLSSLELGDSALYFCASSFTGTSTDTQYFGPGTRLTVL.

The rearrangement uses TRBV18 and TRBJ2-3; 8 bases are a match to TRBD2. CDR1 and CDR2 (germline): KGHSH, LQKENI. V lost 3 bases, J lost 8 bases, and 10 bases stayed unmatched. This CDR3 is built from 15 residues. As DNA, the CDR3 is TGTGCCAGCTCACCCCAGCGGGAGTTCTCCCGTACGCAGTATTTT. Residues: CASSPQREFSRTQYF.

A few counts support this clonotype. This sequence joins TRBV27 and TRBJ2-5, with TRBD1 matching over 9 bases. CDR1 is MNHEY and CDR2 is SMNVEV in the germline V gene (reference sequence). Trimming removed 5 bases from V and 0 bases from J; junction bases left unmatched: 7. The CDR3 loop spans 16 amino acids. CDR3 sequence reads: CASSQLGTGYQETQYF. The CDR3 nucleotides read TGTGCCAGCAGTCAACTCGGGACAGGGTACCAAGAGACCCAGTACTTC.

This chain links TRBV6-2 or TRBV6-3 with TRBJ2-7; 7 bases agree with TRBD1. The germline V gene encodes CDR1 MNHEY and CDR2 SVGEGT. V lost 8 bases to trimming and J lost 2 bases; unmatched junction nucleotides: 6. This CDR3 is built from 13 residues. CDR3 loop: CASRYRGAYEQYF. CDR3 sequence (DNA): TGTGCCAGCCGCTACAGGGGCGCCTACGAGCAGTACTTC.

The V and J genes are TRBV20-1 and TRBJ1-1; 8 positions agree with TRBD1. From germline, CDR1 is DFQATT and CDR2 SNEGSKA (reference sequence). Losses at the gene ends were 8 bases for V and 5 bases for J; bases not matched to a gene: 7. CDR3 size: 12 residues. The CDR3 protein is CSTSGGRTEAFF. CDR3 nucleotide sequence: TGCAGTACCTCAGGGGGCCGGACTGAAGCTTTCTTT.

The chain couples TRBV28 to TRBJ2-5; unclear D gene. Trimming shortened V by 3 bases and J by 2 bases, and 13 bases separated the two germline ends. CDR1 and CDR2 from the germline V gene are MDHEN and SYDVKM. The CDR3 covers 15 residues. The CDR3 DNA reads as TGTGCCAGCAGTTTTCGGGCGAGATATCAAGAGACCCAGTACTTC. Translated: CASSFRARYQETQYF.

The chain has TRBV12-5 and TRBJ2-1, with TRBD2 matching 10 bases. This CDR3 spans 17 amino acids. V was pared by 0 bases and J by 5 bases, with 7 bases of the junction left unmatched. Per the germline V gene, CDR1 is LGHNT and CDR2 is FRNRAP. CDR3 nucleotides: TGTGCTAGTGGTTTGGTTGTTGTACTAGCGGGGAACAATGAGCAGTTCTTC. This codes for CASGLVVVLAGNNEQFF.

The chain links TRBV27 to TRBJ1-2; 9 bases are a match to TRBD1. Trimming at V came to 6 bases and at J to 8 bases, leaving 7 bases not matched to a gene. This CDR3 has 13 residues. Germline CDR1 MNHEY, CDR2 SMNVEV (reference sequence). CDR3 DNA sequence: TGTGCCAGCAGGCAACAGGGGGCTAAGGGCTACACCTTC. Translation gives CASRQQGAKGYTF.

V is TRBV9 and J is TRBJ2-7; 9 bases fit TRBD1. Germline V lookup: CDR1 SGDLS, CDR2 YYNGEE. The CDR3 sequence is 16 residues long. V dropped 0 bases and J dropped 2; count of bases not matched to a gene: 6. CDR3: CASSVGPGQGTYEQYF. As DNA, the CDR3 is TGTGCCAGCAGCGTAGGCCCGGGACAGGGTACCTACGAGCAGTACTTC.

CDR3 in DNA: TGTGCCAGCAGTATGATAGGCTTGGGGACTGAAGCTTTCTTT. Its translation: CASSMIGLGTEAFF. The J gene is TRBJ1-1, the V gene TRBV28; D not certain. This CDR3 comprises 14 residues. Deletions cut 5 bases from V and 5 bases from J, with 15 bases between. CDR1 MDHEN and CDR2 SYDVKM come from the germline V gene.

The rearrangement joins TRBV4-2 to TRBJ2-1; 7 positions agree with TRBD2. The CDR3 extends over 14 amino acids. V shed 1 base and J 5 bases; nucleotides not matched to a gene: 2. Germline V gene lookup returns CDR1 LGHNA and CDR2 YNFKEQ. The CDR3 DNA reads as TGTGCCAGCAGCCAAGGGGGACTAAACAATGAGCAGTTCTTC. This sequence encodes CASSQGGLNNEQFF.

This clonotype was found a few times. V and J are TRBV18 and TRBJ2-7; 8 bases line up with TRBD1. Germline V gives CDR1 KGHSH, CDR2 LQKENI. J lost 3 bases, V lost 3 bases, and 4 bases had no gene match. This CDR3 comprises 14 residues. The CDR3 DNA reads TGTGCCAGCTCACCTCCCGGGACAGGCTACGAGCAGTACTTC. As protein: CASSPPGTGYEQYF.

There are a few counts of this clonotype. The chain has TRBV7-9 and TRBJ2-7, with 7 bases fitting TRBD1. In germline, CDR1 is SEHNR, CDR2 FQNEAQ (reference sequence). V gave up 4 bases and J gave up 0 bases; unmatched junction bases: 0. The CDR3 has 13 amino acids. The CDR3 nucleotides read TGTGCCAGCAGCTGGGACAGCTCCTACGAGCAGTACTTC. This codes for CASSWDSSYEQYF.

The CDR3 reads CSAREGGIAKNIQYF. DNA of the CDR3: TGCAGTGCTAGAGAAGGGGGAATAGCCAAAAACATTCAGTACTTC. The chain couples TRBV20-1 to TRBJ2-4; a possible D gene is TRBD1 (6 bases). Trimming took 0 bases from V and 0 from J, leaving 9 bases between them. CDR3 length: 15 residues. Germline assignment: CDR1 DFQATT and CDR2 SNEGSKA (reference sequence).

The chain employs TRBV3-1 and TRBJ1-2; the D gene is possibly TRBD1 (5 bases). The ends were cut back, 0 bases at V and 5 bases at J, with 10 bases in the middle. Germline V gene sequence: CDR1 LGHDT, CDR2 YNNKEL (reference sequence). CDR3 length equals 14 residues. The CDR3 region has the DNA TGTGCCAGCAGCCAAGATGAGGGGTGGTATGGCTACACCTTC. It translates to CASSQDEGWYGYTF.